The clone carrying this T cell receptor (beta chain) occurred many times. Its target is not known. Sequencing libraries for TCR beta were prepared with iRepertoire HTBI primers and Arm-PCR of CDR3 regions. Using its own MiXCR run on the multiplex PCR reads, TCRdb lists one record per CDR3 protein. The sample has some 500,000 distinct CDR3 sequences, 13% seen once. V trimming: 4 bases; J trimming: 0 bases; junction bases outside the gene matches: 11. CDR1 and CDR2 from the germline V gene are SNHLY and FYNNEI. The CDR3 extends over 17 amino acids. This specimen belongs to a study of regulatory T cells in long-lasting Graves disease. Points from the study as a whole: There were preferences for TRBV28, TRBJ1-2 and TRBJ2-5 in persistent disease.

Described time point: newly diagnosed GD, antithyroid drugs for less than 3 months. RNA isolated from PBMCs was used to make the TCR library. The same sample was also studied in work on T cells in Graves' hyperthyroidism and ophthalmopathy. This second study notes: Stable Graves' hyperthyroidism meant no ophthalmopathy progression within 18 months. The primer set for the first-round RT-PCR of the TCR CDR3 was HTBI.

The sequence came from a man aged 25 to 40 with Graves disease. The chain carries TRBV2 and TRBJ2-5, with 7 bases aligning to TRBD1. The specimen was peripheral blood mononuclear cells (PBMCs), collected at new diagnosis, from a patient treated with antithyroid drugs. CDR3 coding DNA: TGTGCCAGCAGTGTATCTCCCGGGACAGCCCACCAAGAGACCCAGTACTTC. This encodes CASSVSPGTAHQETQYF.